This T cell receptor beta chain was documented in a study of T cells in Graves' hyperthyroidism and ophthalmopathy. Amplification of TCR beta CDR3 regions was performed using RNA transcripts as template. First-round RT-PCR with HTBI primers amplified the TCR CDR3 region. TCRdb processed the multiplex PCR reads anew with MiXCR; each CDR3 protein has one entry. The sample includes 250,000 or so distinct CDR3 sequences, roughly 15% of them seen just once. Blood from later-ophthalmopathy patients was taken at first hyperthyroidism diagnosis. It was roughly 10 ml of fresh peripheral blood that supplied the PBMCs. Trimming at V came to 4 bases and at J to 8 bases, leaving 11 bases not matched to a gene. CDR3 size: 15 residues. Germline loops: CDR1 MNHEY, CDR2 SVGEGT. In this sample, this clonotype turned up a few times.

The specimen sequenced was blood. This clonotype was sampled from a woman between 35 and 50 years old with Graves' hyperthyroidism that later progressed to Graves' ophthalmopathy. This sequence joins TRBV6-2 or TRBV6-3 and TRBJ2-1; 7 nucleotides agree with TRBD2. DNA for the CDR3: TGTGCCAGCAGTTGGAGCGGGACCCGAGACTATGAGCAGTTCTTC. Its protein product is CASSWSGTRDYEQFF.